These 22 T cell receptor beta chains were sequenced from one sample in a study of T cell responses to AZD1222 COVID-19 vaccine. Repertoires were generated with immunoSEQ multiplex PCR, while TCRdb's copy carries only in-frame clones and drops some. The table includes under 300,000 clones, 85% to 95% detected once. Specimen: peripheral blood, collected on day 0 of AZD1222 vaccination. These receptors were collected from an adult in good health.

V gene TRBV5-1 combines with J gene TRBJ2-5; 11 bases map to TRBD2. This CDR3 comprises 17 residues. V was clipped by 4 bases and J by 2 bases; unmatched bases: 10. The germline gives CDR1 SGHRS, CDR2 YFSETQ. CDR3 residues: CASSAGTSGGRQETQYF. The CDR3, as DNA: TGCGCCAGCAGCGCCGGCACTAGCGGGGGACGACAAGAGACCCAGTACTTC.

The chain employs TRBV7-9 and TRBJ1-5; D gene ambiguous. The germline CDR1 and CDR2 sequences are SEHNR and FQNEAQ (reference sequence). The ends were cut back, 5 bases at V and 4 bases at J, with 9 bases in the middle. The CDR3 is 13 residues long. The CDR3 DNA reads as TGTGCCAGCAGCCCGGGTAGAAATCAGCCCCAGCATTTT. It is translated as CASSPGRNQPQHF.

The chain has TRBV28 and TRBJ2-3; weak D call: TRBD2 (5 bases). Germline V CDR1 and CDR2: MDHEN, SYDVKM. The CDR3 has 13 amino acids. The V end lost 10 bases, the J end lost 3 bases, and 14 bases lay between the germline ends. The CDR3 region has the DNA TGTGCCATCCGGGGTTTAGCGACAGATACGCAGTATTTT. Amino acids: CAIRGLATDTQYF.

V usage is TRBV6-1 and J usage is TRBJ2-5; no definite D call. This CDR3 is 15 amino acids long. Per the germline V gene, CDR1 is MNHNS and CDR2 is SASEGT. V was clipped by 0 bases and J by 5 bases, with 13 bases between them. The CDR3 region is CASSEALGPWETQYF. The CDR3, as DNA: TGTGCCAGCAGTGAAGCATTAGGGCCCTGGGAGACCCAGTACTTC.

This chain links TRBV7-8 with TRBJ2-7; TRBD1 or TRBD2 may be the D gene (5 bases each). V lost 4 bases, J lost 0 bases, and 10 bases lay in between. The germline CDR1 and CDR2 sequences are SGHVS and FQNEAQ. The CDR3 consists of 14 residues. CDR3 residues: CASSSGASSYEQYF. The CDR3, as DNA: TGTGCCAGCAGCTCCGGGGCGAGCTCCTACGAGCAGTACTTC.

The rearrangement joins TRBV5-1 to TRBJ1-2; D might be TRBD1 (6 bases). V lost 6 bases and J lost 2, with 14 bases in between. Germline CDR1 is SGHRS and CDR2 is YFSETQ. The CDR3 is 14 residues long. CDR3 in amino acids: CASKEAQGNYGYTF. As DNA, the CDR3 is TGCGCCAGCAAAGAGGCTCAGGGGAACTATGGCTACACCTTC.

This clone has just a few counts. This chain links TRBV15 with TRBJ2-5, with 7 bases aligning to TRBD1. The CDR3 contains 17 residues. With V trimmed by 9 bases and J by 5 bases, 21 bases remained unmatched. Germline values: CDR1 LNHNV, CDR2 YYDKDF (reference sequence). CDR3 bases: TGTGCCACGCGCCTCCCAACTCGACAGGGCCCAAACGAGACCCAGTACTTC. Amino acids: CATRLPTRQGPNETQYF. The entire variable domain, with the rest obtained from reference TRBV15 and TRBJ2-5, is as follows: DAMVIQNPRYQVTQFGKPVTLSCSQTLNHNVMYWYQQKSSQAPKLLFHYYDKDFNNEADTPDNFQSRRPNTSFCFLDIRSPGLGDTAMYLCATRLPTRQGPNETQYFGPGTRLLVL.

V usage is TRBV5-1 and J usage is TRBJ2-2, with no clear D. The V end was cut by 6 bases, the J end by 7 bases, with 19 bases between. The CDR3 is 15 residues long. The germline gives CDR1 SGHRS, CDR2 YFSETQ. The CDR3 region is CASKMASSKDGELFF. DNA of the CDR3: TGCGCCAGCAAGATGGCGTCTAGTAAGGACGGGGAGCTGTTTTTT.

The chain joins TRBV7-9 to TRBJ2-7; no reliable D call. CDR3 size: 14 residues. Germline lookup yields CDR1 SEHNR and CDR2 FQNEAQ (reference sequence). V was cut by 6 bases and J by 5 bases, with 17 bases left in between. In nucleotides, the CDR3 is TGTGCCAGCAGTTTCAACATCAATGCAAACGAGCAGTACTTC. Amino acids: CASSFNINANEQYF.

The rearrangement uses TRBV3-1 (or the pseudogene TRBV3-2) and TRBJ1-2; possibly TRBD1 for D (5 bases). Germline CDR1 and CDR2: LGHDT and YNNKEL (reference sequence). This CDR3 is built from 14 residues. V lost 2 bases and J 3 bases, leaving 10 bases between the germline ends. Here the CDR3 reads CASSQWQGDYGYTF. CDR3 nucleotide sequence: TGTGCCAGCAGCCAATGGCAGGGCGACTATGGCTACACCTTC.

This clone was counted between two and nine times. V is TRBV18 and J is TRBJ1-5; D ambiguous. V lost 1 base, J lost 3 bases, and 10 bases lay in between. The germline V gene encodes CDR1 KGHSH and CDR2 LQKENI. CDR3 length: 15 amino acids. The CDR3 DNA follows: TGTGCCAGCTCACCACAAAGGGCAAACAATCAGCCCCAGCATTTT. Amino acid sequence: CASSPQRANNQPQHF.

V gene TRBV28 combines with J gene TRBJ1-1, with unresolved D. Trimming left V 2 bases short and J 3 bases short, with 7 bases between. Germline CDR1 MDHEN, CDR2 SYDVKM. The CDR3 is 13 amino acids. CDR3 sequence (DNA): TGTGCCAGCAGTTTAGGGTTCCACACTGAAGCTTTCTTT. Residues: CASSLGFHTEAFF.

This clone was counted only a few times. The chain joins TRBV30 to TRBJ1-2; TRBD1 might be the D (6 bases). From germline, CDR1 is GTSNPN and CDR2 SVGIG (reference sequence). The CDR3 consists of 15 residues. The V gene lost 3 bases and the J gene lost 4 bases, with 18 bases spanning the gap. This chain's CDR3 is CAWSGRWGAGYGYTF. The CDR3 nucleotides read TGTGCCTGGAGCGGACGTTGGGGGGCCGGCTATGGCTACACCTTC.

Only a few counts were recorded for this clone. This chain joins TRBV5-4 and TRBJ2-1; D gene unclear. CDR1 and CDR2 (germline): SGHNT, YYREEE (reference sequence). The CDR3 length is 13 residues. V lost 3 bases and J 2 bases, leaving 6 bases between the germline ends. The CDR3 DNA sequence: TGTGCCAGCAGCTACCCCCCCTACAATGAGCAGTTCTTC. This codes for CASSYPPYNEQFF.

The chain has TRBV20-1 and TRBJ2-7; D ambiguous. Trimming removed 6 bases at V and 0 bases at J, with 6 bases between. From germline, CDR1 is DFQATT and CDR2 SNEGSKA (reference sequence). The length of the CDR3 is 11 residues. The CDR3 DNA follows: TGCAGTGCGACACCCTCCTACGAGCAGTACTTC. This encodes CSATPSYEQYF.

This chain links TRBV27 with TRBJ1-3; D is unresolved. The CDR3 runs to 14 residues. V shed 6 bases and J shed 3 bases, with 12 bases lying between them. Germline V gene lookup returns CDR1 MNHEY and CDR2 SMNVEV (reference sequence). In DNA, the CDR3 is TGTGCCAGCAGCCCAGGAGCGGATGGAAACACCATATATTTT. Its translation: CASSPGADGNTIYF.

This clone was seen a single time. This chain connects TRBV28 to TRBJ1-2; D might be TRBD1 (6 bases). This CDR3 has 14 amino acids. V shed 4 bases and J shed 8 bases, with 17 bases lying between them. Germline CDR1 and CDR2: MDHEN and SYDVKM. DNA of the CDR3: TGTGCCAGCAGTTCCATCGGGGGCCCGGTCGGCTACACCTTC. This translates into CASSSIGGPVGYTF.

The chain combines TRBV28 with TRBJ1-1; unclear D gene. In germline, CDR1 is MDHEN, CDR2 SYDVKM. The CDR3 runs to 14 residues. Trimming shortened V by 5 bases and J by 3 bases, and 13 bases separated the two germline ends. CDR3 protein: CASSPLRVHTEAFF. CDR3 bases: TGTGCCAGCAGTCCCCTCCGAGTGCACACTGAAGCTTTCTTT. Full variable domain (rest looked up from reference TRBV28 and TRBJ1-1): DVKVTQSSRYLVKRTGEKVFLECVQDMDHENMFWYRQDPGLGLRLIYFSYDVKMKEKGDIPEGYSVSREKKERFSLILESASTNQTSMYLCASSPLRVHTEAFFGQGTRLTVV.

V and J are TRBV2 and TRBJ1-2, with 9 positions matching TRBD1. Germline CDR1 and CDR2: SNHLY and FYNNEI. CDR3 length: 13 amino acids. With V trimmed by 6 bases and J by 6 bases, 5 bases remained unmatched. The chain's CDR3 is CASSVTGGDGYTF. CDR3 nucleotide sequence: TGTGCCAGCAGCGTCACAGGGGGCGATGGCTACACCTTC.

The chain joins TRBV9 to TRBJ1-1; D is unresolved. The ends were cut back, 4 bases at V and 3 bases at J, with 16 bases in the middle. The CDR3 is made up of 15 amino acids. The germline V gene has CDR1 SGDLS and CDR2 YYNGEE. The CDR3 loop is CASSPRALRDTEAFF. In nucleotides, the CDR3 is TGTGCCAGCAGCCCTCGGGCCCTCCGGGACACTGAAGCTTTCTTT.

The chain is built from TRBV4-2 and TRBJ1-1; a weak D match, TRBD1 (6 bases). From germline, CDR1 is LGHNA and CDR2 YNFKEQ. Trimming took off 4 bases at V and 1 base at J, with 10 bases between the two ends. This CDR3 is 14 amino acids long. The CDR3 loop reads CASSPGTKNTEAFF. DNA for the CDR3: TGTGCCAGCAGCCCCGGGACAAAGAACACTGAAGCTTTCTTT.

CDR3 DNA sequence: TGCAGTGCTAGTCGCAGACCTAATAGCAATCAGCCCCAGCATTTT. Protein sequence: CSASRRPNSNQPQHF. The chain combines TRBV20-1 with TRBJ1-5; D is uncertain. The V gene's germline CDR1 is DFQATT and CDR2 SNEGSKA (reference sequence). Trimming pared 3 bases from V and 0 bases from J, leaving 12 bases between. The length of the CDR3 is 15 residues.